Each of the 20 T cell receptor beta chains below was sequenced from the same sample in a study of blood T cell repertoires in COVID-19 (dated by TCRdb to 2018 to 2020). Libraries were prepared through the immunoSEQ multiplex PCR assay. As stored in TCRdb, this immuneACCESS dataset retains in-frame rearrangements with V and J assigned. A fraction of the clones does not appear; measured against another copy, unresolved V genes explain less than half of the discrepancy, and the remainder lacks a known reason. Present in this sample are about 99,000 clones, 84% of which were seen just once. Roughly a quarter of the sample rests with the top ten. The sequenced material came from peripheral blood. Source of these receptors: a man aged 55 to 69 with acute or convalescent COVID-19.

The CDR3 region is CASSSQTGINSPLHF. The DNA for the CDR3 is TGTGCCAGCAGCTCCCAAACAGGGATTAATTCACCCCTCCACTTT. The chain is built from TRBV11-2 and TRBJ1-6, with a tentative D call TRBD1 (6 bases). The CDR3 is 15 residues long. V was clipped by 4 bases and J by 6 bases, with 13 bases between them. Germline-derived CDR1 and CDR2 are SGHAT and FQNNGV.

The gene calls are TRBV5-6 and TRBJ2-1; 10 nucleotides agree with TRBD2. The CDR3 is 16 amino acids. Per the germline V gene, CDR1 is SGHDT and CDR2 is YYEEEE. V was pared by 2 bases and J by 4 bases, with 6 bases of the junction left unmatched. The CDR3 loop reads CASSFGLADPYNEQFF. In DNA, the CDR3 is TGTGCCAGCAGCTTTGGACTAGCGGACCCATACAATGAGCAGTTCTTC.

This chain uses TRBV5-8 with TRBJ2-2; 8 nucleotides line up with TRBD2. The germline CDR1 and CDR2 sequences are SGHTS and YDEGEE. The CDR3 totals 16 residues. J was trimmed by 6 bases and V by 2 bases; bases with no gene match: 9. In DNA form, the CDR3 reads TGTGCCAGCAGCTTTGGAGTAGCGGGAAGGTCCGGGGAGCTGTTTTTT. It codes for CASSFGVAGRSGELFF.

The table lists this clone with a count of one. The chain carries TRBV6-2 or TRBV6-3 and TRBJ1-2, with D possibly matching TRBD1 (6 bases). Trimming removed 5 bases at V and 8 bases at J, with 9 bases between. CDR3 length: 11 residues. Germline V gene lookup returns CDR1 MNHEY and CDR2 SVGEGT. CDR3: CASSDRKGYTF. In nucleotides, the CDR3 is TGTGCCAGCAGTGACAGGAAGGGCTACACCTTC.

This chain links TRBV6-1 with TRBJ1-2; tentative D call: TRBD1 (6 bases). V lost 2 bases to trimming and J lost 4 bases, with 17 bases between them. The germline V gene encodes CDR1 MNHNS and CDR2 SASEGT. This CDR3 has 16 residues. CDR3 DNA sequence: TGTGCCAGCAGTGAACAGACAGGAAGGAGCGGCTATGGCTACACCTTC. Translated, it gives CASSEQTGRSGYGYTF.

The chain combines TRBV10-1 with TRBJ2-1; perhaps TRBD2 as D (5 bases). Trimming cost V 0 bases and J 7 bases, with 16 bases left between them. The germline V gene encodes CDR1 WNHNN and CDR2 SYGVQD (reference sequence). This CDR3 is 16 amino acids long. This chain's CDR3 is CASSESFGVGVNEQFF. DNA for the CDR3: TGCGCCAGCAGTGAGTCTTTCGGGGTTGGGGTTAATGAGCAGTTCTTC.

V usage is TRBV28 and J usage is TRBJ1-5, with D possibly being TRBD1 (5 bases). CDR1 and CDR2 from the germline V gene are MDHEN and SYDVKM. V gave up 3 bases and J gave up 4 bases, with 13 bases separating them. CDR3 length: 15 residues. The CDR3 DNA sequence: TGTGCCAGCAGTTTCTTCGGGGGTAAAAATCAGCCCCAGCATTTT. As protein: CASSFFGGKNQPQHF.

This clone has a single count. This chain uses TRBV5-1 with TRBJ1-6; maybe TRBD1 (6 bases). The CDR3 sequence is 15 residues long. Deletions cut 10 bases from V and 0 bases from J, with 14 bases between. The germline V gene has CDR1 SGHRS and CDR2 YFSETQ. The CDR3 DNA reads as TGCGCCTCTAGCCAAGGGGGCTCCTATAATTCACCCCTCCACTTT. Protein: CASSQGGSYNSPLHF.

The chain recombines TRBV28 with TRBJ1-5; 7 bases are a match to TRBD1. This CDR3 is 19 amino acids long. J lost 0 bases, V lost 2 bases, and 13 bases had no gene match. Germline CDR1 reads MDHEN; CDR2 reads SYDVKM. The DNA of the CDR3 is TGTGCCAGCAGTTTACTACGGGGACAGACCTACAATAGCAATCAGCCCCAGCATTTT. Translation gives CASSLLRGQTYNSNQPQHF.

The chain is built from TRBV19 and TRBJ2-1, with 7 bases matching TRBD1. V lost 5 bases, J lost 7 bases, and 8 bases stayed unmatched. Per germline, CDR1 LNHDA and CDR2 SQIVND (reference sequence). The CDR3 runs 14 residues. CDR3 loop: CASSPGQLRNEQFF. DNA of the CDR3: TGTGCCAGTAGTCCGGGACAGTTGAGGAATGAGCAGTTCTTC.

This rearrangement joins TRBV19 to TRBJ1-1; unclear D gene. V lost 3 bases and J lost 1, with 6 bases in between. CDR1 and CDR2 (germline): LNHDA, SQIVND (reference sequence). The CDR3 is 13 residues long. This CDR3 is CASSIMRNTEAFF. The CDR3 nucleotides read TGTGCCAGTAGTATTATGAGGAACACTGAAGCTTTCTTT.

The chain joins TRBV2 to TRBJ2-7, with 9 bases fitting TRBD2. Germline V gene sequence: CDR1 SNHLY, CDR2 FYNNEI. This CDR3 has 13 residues. V gave up 7 bases and J gave up 4 bases; unmatched junction bases: 5. CDR3 region: CASIRGGGYEQYF. As DNA, the CDR3 is TGTGCCAGCATCCGCGGGGGGGGATACGAGCAGTACTTC.

The chain carries TRBV18 and TRBJ1-1, with TRBD1 identical over 11 bases. V lost 6 bases to trimming and J lost 10 bases; unmatched junction nucleotides: 4. Germline CDR1 reads KGHSH; CDR2 reads LQKENI. This CDR3 is built from 12 residues. The CDR3 DNA is TGTGCCAGCTCGGAGGGACAGGGGGTAGCTTTCTTT. Protein product: CASSEGQGVAFF. Full variable domain (remainder filled in from reference TRBV18 and TRBJ1-1): NAGVMQNPRHLVRRRGQEARLRCSPMKGHSHVYWYRQLPEEGLKFMVYLQKENIIDESGMPKERFSAEFPKEGPSILRIQQVVRGDSAAYFCASSEGQGVAFFGQGTRLTVV.

V and J are TRBV19 and TRBJ1-1; no reliable D call. CDR1 and CDR2 (germline): LNHDA, SQIVND (reference sequence). This CDR3 has 14 amino acids. V shed 3 bases and J shed 5 bases, with 13 bases lying between them. The CDR3 loop reads CASSIPGRLTEAFF. The CDR3 DNA follows: TGTGCCAGTAGTATCCCGGGTCGGTTGACTGAAGCTTTCTTT. Together with reference TRBV19 and TRBJ1-1, the CDR3 gives the full variable domain: DGGITQSPKYLFRKEGQNVTLSCEQNLNHDAMYWYRQDPGQGLRLIYYSQIVNDFQKGDIAEGYSVSREKKESFPLTVTSAQKNPTAFYLCASSIPGRLTEAFFGQGTRLTVV.

The chain employs TRBV27 and TRBJ2-1, with 7 bases aligning to TRBD2. Germline V CDR1 and CDR2: MNHEY, SMNVEV (reference sequence). The CDR3 length is 16 residues. The junction had 10 bases not matched to a gene; V was cut back by 5 bases and J by 3 bases. CDR3 coding DNA: TGTGCCAGCAGTCCCCAAGCGGGAAGGGACTACAATGAGCAGTTCTTC. This codes for CASSPQAGRDYNEQFF.

This sequence joins TRBV6-5 and TRBJ1-2, with D maybe TRBD1 (5 bases). The CDR3 spans 13 residues. Germline V gene data show CDR1 as MNHEY and CDR2 as SVGAGI. With 4 bases removed from V and 8 bases from J, the gap between germline ends came to 14 bases. CDR3 region: CASSLGERGGYTF. The DNA of the CDR3 is TGTGCCAGCAGTTTAGGGGAAAGGGGCGGCTACACCTTC.

This clone was observed a few times. The chain recombines TRBV14 with TRBJ1-1, with D uncertain. Between the trimmed V and J ends, which lost 4 bases and 3 bases, there was a span of 15 bases. The CDR3 is made up of 15 amino acids. The germline V gene has CDR1 SGHDN and CDR2 FVKESK. The CDR3 nucleotides read TGTGCCAGCAGCCGGGCCATCCACGGCGACACTGAAGCTTTCTTT. It translates to CASSRAIHGDTEAFF.

The chain combines TRBV5-5 with TRBJ2-2; TRBD1 is a possible D gene (6 bases). V was shortened by 1 base and J by 4 bases, with 14 bases between the two germline ends. CDR1 is SGHKS and CDR2 is YYEKEE in the germline V gene (reference sequence). CDR3 length: 16 residues. The CDR3 DNA reads as TGTGCCAGCAGCTTGAATTCAGGACAGTCCACCGGGGAGCTGTTTTTT. It translates to CASSLNSGQSTGELFF.

The gene calls are TRBV7-2 and TRBJ2-3; D is possibly TRBD2 (7 bases). Trimming removed 4 bases at V and 9 bases at J, with 17 bases between. Germline CDR1 SGHTA, CDR2 FQGNSA. The CDR3 totals 14 residues. In DNA, the CDR3 is TGTGCCAGCAGCTCAGGGGCTAGCGGCCTCACGCAGTATTTT. Protein: CASSSGASGLTQYF.

This chain joins TRBV9 and TRBJ1-1; D perhaps matches TRBD1 (6 bases). Trimming took off 2 bases at V and 3 bases at J, with 14 bases between the two ends. The CDR3 loop spans 15 amino acids. From germline, CDR1 is SGDLS and CDR2 YYNGEE. The CDR3 DNA reads as TGTGCCAGCAGCGTTTCGGCAGGGGCCGACACTGAAGCTTTCTTT. This encodes CASSVSAGADTEAFF.